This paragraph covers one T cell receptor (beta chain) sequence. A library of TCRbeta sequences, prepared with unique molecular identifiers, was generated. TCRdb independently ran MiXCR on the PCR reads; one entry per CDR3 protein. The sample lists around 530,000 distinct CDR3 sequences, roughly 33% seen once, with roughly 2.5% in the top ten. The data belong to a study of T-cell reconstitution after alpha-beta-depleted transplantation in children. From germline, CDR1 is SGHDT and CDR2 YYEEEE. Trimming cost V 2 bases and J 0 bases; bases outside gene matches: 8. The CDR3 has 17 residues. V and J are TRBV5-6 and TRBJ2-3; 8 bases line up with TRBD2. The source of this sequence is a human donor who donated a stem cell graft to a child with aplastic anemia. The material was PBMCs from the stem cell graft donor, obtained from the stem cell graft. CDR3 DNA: TGTGCCAGCAGCTTCGCCCTGGGACTAGATAGCACAGATACGCAGTATTTT. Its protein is CASSFALGLDSTDTQYF.